A single sample gave rise to the 30 T cell receptor beta chains below, sequenced in a study of CD8+ T cells in alopecia areata. Sample treatment: oral pan-JAK inhibitor, 5-10 mg twice daily. cDNA prepared by RNA extraction and subsequent reverse transcription served as the template for sequencing. Only in-frame clones appear in the TCRdb table, and some are missing; sequencing was by immunoSEQ multiplex PCR. The sample has approximately 210,000 clones; around three fifths are singletons. Material: CD4+ T cells sorted from blood, obtained at week 4, from a patient treated with tofacitinib. These TCRs come from a human donor with alopecia areata.

This chain connects TRBV29-1 to TRBJ2-7; D is unresolved. The CDR3 consists of 12 residues. Germline CDR1 and CDR2: SQVTM and ANQGSEA. The V gene lost 5 bases and the J gene lost 0 bases, with 8 bases spanning the gap. Here the CDR3 reads CSVLDGSYEQYF. The DNA of the CDR3 is TGCAGCGTTTTGGACGGCTCCTACGAGCAGTACTTC.

The rearrangement uses TRBV7-9 and TRBJ2-5; D call uncertain. Germline assignment: CDR1 SEHNR and CDR2 FQNEAQ (reference sequence). V lost 5 bases, J lost 1 base, and 14 bases lay in between. The CDR3 is 15 amino acids. CDR3 in amino acids: CASSPSMGIQETQYF. CDR3 DNA sequence: TGTGCCAGCAGCCCCTCCATGGGCATCCAAGAGACCCAGTACTTC.

The V and J genes are TRBV30 and TRBJ1-2; D uncertain. CDR3 length: 14 amino acids. The germline CDR1 and CDR2 sequences are GTSNPN and SVGIG (reference sequence). Trimming removed 4 bases from V and 2 bases from J, with 14 bases in between. The CDR3 region has the DNA TGTGCCTGGACAATCGGCAGGACGAACTATGGCTACACCTTC. Protein: CAWTIGRTNYGYTF. Using reference TRBV30 and TRBJ1-2 for the parts outside the CDR3, the full variable domain is SQTIHQWPATLVQPVGSPLSLECTVEGTSNPNLYWYRQAAGRGLQLLFYSVGIGQISSEVPQNLSASRPQDRQFILSSKKLLLSDSGFYLCAWTIGRTNYGYTFGSGTRLTVV.

This clone was seen just once. This chain joins TRBV27 and TRBJ2-7; 8 bases line up with TRBD1. Germline CDR1 and CDR2: MNHEY and SMNVEV (reference sequence). The trim removed 6 bases at V and 5 bases at J, leaving 12 bases unmatched. The CDR3 length is 15 residues. CDR3 sequence (DNA): TGTGCCAGCAGCCCCGCCGGGACAGGCAAACACGAGCAGTACTTC. Its translation: CASSPAGTGKHEQYF.

The V and J genes are TRBV5-6 and TRBJ2-5; the D gene is possibly TRBD2 (6 bases). V lost 3 bases and J lost 4, with 13 bases in between. Germline CDR1 reads SGHDT; CDR2 reads YYEEEE. The CDR3 runs to 14 residues. In DNA form, the CDR3 reads TGTGCCAGCAGCTCGACCGGGACTCCAGAGACCCAGTACTTC. As protein: CASSSTGTPETQYF. Filled out from reference TRBV5-6 and TRBJ2-5, the complete variable domain reads DAGVTQSPTHLIKTRGQQVTLRCSPKSGHDTVSWYQQALGQGPQFIFQYYEEEERQRGNFPDRFSGHQFPNYSSELNVNALLLGDSALYLCASSSTGTPETQYFGPGTRLLVL.

The rearrangement uses TRBV5-6 and TRBJ2-1; D is unresolved. Germline values: CDR1 SGHDT, CDR2 YYEEEE. The V end lost 0 bases, the J end lost 6 bases, and 7 bases lay between the germline ends. The CDR3 is 13 residues long. The CDR3 protein is CASSLGLVNEQFF. The CDR3, as DNA: TGTGCCAGCAGCTTGGGATTGGTCAATGAGCAGTTCTTC. Combining the CDR3 with reference TRBV5-6 and TRBJ2-1 gives the whole variable domain DAGVTQSPTHLIKTRGQQVTLRCSPKSGHDTVSWYQQALGQGPQFIFQYYEEEERQRGNFPDRFSGHQFPNYSSELNVNALLLGDSALYLCASSLGLVNEQFFGPGTRLTVL.

V usage is TRBV20-1 and J usage is TRBJ2-3; D gene uncertain. Looked up from germline, CDR1 is DFQATT and CDR2 is SNEGSKA (reference sequence). V lost 3 bases, J lost 6 bases, and 7 bases lay in between. CDR3 size: 11 residues. The CDR3 reads CSASRVDTQYF. In DNA form, the CDR3 reads TGCAGTGCTAGTCGGGTGGATACGCAGTATTTT.

The chain employs TRBV6-5 and TRBJ1-1; D unclear. The ends were cut back, 5 bases at V and 1 base at J, with 8 bases in the middle. The CDR3 contains 13 residues. Germline CDR1 reads MNHEY; CDR2 reads SVGAGI. CDR3 sequence reads: CASSIQRNTEAFF. The CDR3, as DNA: TGTGCCAGCAGTATACAGCGGAACACTGAAGCTTTCTTT.

This clone has only one observation. CDR3 amino acids: CASINLDPRGETQYF. The CDR3, as DNA: TGTGCCAGCATCAACCTGGATCCCCGTGGGGAGACCCAGTACTTC. This chain joins TRBV6-6 and TRBJ2-5; no definite D call. The CDR3 is made up of 15 amino acids. The V end lost 7 bases, the J end lost 5 bases, and 20 bases lay between the germline ends. CDR1 and CDR2 from the germline V gene are MNHNY and SVGAGI (reference sequence).

In DNA form, the CDR3 reads TGCAGCGTTGCTTACGGGACAGGGGGTTACGAGCAGTACTTC. Protein sequence: CSVAYGTGGYEQYF. The V gene is TRBV29-1, the J gene TRBJ2-7; TRBD1 matches at 11 bases. V lost 4 bases to trimming and J lost 4 bases; unmatched junction nucleotides: 6. Germline V gene data show CDR1 as SQVTM and CDR2 as ANQGSEA. The CDR3 loop spans 14 amino acids.

The rearrangement joins TRBV19 to TRBJ2-1, with D uncertain. This CDR3 region has 11 residues. The ends were cut back, 6 bases at V and 6 bases at J, with 6 bases in the middle. Germline values: CDR1 LNHDA, CDR2 SQIVND (reference sequence). This chain's CDR3 is CASSQINEQFF. In DNA, the CDR3 is TGTGCCAGTAGCCAGATCAATGAGCAGTTCTTC.

This clone was counted a few times. The CDR3 sequence is CASRQSSSYNSPLHF. In DNA form, the CDR3 reads TGTGCCAGCAGACAGAGTAGCTCCTATAATTCACCCCTCCACTTT. The chain employs TRBV2 and TRBJ1-6; no reliable D call. There are 15 residues in the CDR3. Deletions cut 6 bases from V and 0 bases from J, with 9 bases between. Germline V gene lookup returns CDR1 SNHLY and CDR2 FYNNEI. Together with reference TRBV2 and TRBJ1-6, the CDR3 gives the full variable domain: EPEVTQTPSHQVTQMGQEVILRCVPISNHLYFYWYRQILGQKVEFLVSFYNNEISEKSEIFDDQFSVERPDGSNFTLKIRSTKLEDSAMYFCASRQSSSYNSPLHFGNGTRLTVT.

The chain recombines TRBV5-1 with TRBJ2-3; either TRBD1 or TRBD2 may fit D (5 bases each). V lost 0 bases and J lost 4, with 12 bases in between. Germline V CDR1 and CDR2: SGHRS, YFSETQ. The CDR3 covers 15 residues. The CDR3, as DNA: TGCGCCAGCAGCTTGGCAGGGTTGCGGGCAGATACGCAGTATTTT. This sequence encodes CASSLAGLRADTQYF.

V gene TRBV11-2 combines with J gene TRBJ2-1; the D gene is possibly TRBD2 (5 bases). Germline CDR1 reads SGHAT; CDR2 reads FQNNGV. Between the trimmed V and J ends, which lost 1 base and 4 bases, there was a span of 5 bases. The CDR3 spans 13 residues. DNA of the CDR3: TGTGCCAGCAGCTTAGCGGGGTACAATGAGCAGTTCTTC. It yields the protein CASSLAGYNEQFF.

The rearrangement joins TRBV5-4 to TRBJ1-1; TRBD1 agrees at 10 bases. Germline CDR1 is SGHNT and CDR2 is YYREEE (reference sequence). The CDR3 extends over 15 amino acids. V was pared by 4 bases and J by 7 bases, with 10 bases of the junction left unmatched. The CDR3 sequence: CASSPSTGGEDEAFF. Written as DNA, the CDR3 is TGTGCCAGCAGCCCTTCGACAGGGGGCGAAGATGAAGCTTTCTTT.

V and J are TRBV7-2 and TRBJ2-1; no clear D gene. CDR3 length: 9 amino acids. In germline, CDR1 is SGHTA, CDR2 FQGNSA. V was clipped by 5 bases and J by 15 bases, with 8 bases between them. This chain's CDR3 is CASSDRVFF. In nucleotides, the CDR3 is TGTGCCAGCAGCGATAGAGTGTTCTTC.

This chain connects TRBV29-1 to TRBJ1-3; 8 bases align to TRBD1. The CDR3 totals 15 residues. The germline CDR1 and CDR2 sequences are SQVTM and ANQGSEA. With V trimmed by 6 bases and J by 0 bases, 7 bases remained unmatched. The CDR3 DNA reads as TGCAGCGTCCAACGGACAGGGAGCTCTGGAAACACCATATATTTT. Translated, it gives CSVQRTGSSGNTIYF.

J is TRBJ1-1 and V is TRBV6-5; D is unresolved. This CDR3 contains 13 residues. CDR1 is MNHEY and CDR2 is SVGAGI in the germline V gene. Trimming removed 4 bases from V and 3 bases from J, with 9 bases in between. CDR3 coding DNA: TGTGCCAGCAGTTCTAACCGGGACACTGAAGCTTTCTTT. Its protein is CASSSNRDTEAFF.

This clone was recorded once. The rearrangement links TRBV6-5 to TRBJ1-1; no firm D call. Per germline, CDR1 MNHEY and CDR2 SVGAGI. This CDR3 comprises 13 residues. V dropped 1 base and J dropped 4 bases, with 7 bases sitting between them. The CDR3 nucleotides read TGTGCCAGCAGTTACTGGGCAAGCACTGAAGCTTTCTTT. Its protein is CASSYWASTEAFF.

The chain couples TRBV4-3 to TRBJ2-1; 7 bases line up with TRBD1. The ends lost 4 bases at V and 4 bases at J; junction bases unmatched: 4. Germline-derived CDR1 and CDR2 are LGHNA and YSLEER. This CDR3 comprises 14 residues. In nucleotides, the CDR3 is TGCGCCAGCAGCCCGGGACAGAATTACAATGAGCAGTTCTTC. The encoded protein is CASSPGQNYNEQFF.

The chain couples TRBV29-1 to TRBJ2-5; 7 positions match TRBD1. Germline lookup yields CDR1 SQVTM and CDR2 ANQGSEA. J lost 5 bases, V lost 3 bases, and 6 bases had no gene match. The CDR3 is made up of 13 amino acids. This CDR3 reads CSVEGIQGETQYF. CDR3 coding DNA: TGCAGCGTTGAGGGGATACAGGGGGAGACCCAGTACTTC.

This chain connects TRBV29-1 to TRBJ2-5; the D call may be TRBD1 or TRBD2 (6 bases each). This CDR3 contains 12 residues. The germline CDR1 and CDR2 sequences are SQVTM and ANQGSEA. Trimming removed 4 bases from V and 5 bases from J, with 11 bases in between. CDR3 sequence: CSVALGGETQYF. In nucleotides, the CDR3 is TGCAGCGTTGCTCTCGGGGGCGAGACCCAGTACTTC.

V gene TRBV30 combines with J gene TRBJ1-4; D remains unclear. The germline V gene has CDR1 GTSNPN and CDR2 SVGIG (reference sequence). The CDR3 length is 11 residues. The V end lost 1 base, the J end lost 7 bases, and 4 bases lay between the germline ends. In nucleotides, the CDR3 is TGTGCCTGGAGTGGAGGTGAAAAACTGTTTTTT. Amino acids: CAWSGGEKLFF.

V gene TRBV5-1 combines with J gene TRBJ1-3, with 7 bases matching TRBD1. Germline V gives CDR1 SGHRS, CDR2 YFSETQ. V shed 0 bases and J 3 bases; nucleotides not matched to a gene: 3. The CDR3 spans 15 residues. The CDR3 DNA sequence: TGCGCCAGCAGCTTGGAGGGACAGAATGGAAACACCATATATTTT. Amino acid sequence: CASSLEGQNGNTIYF.

The chain links TRBV30 to TRBJ1-1; no clear D. Trimming pared 7 bases from V and 5 bases from J, leaving 17 bases between. The CDR3 spans 13 residues. The germline V gene encodes CDR1 GTSNPN and CDR2 SVGIG (reference sequence). The CDR3 here is CALGLAMGTEAFF. Here the CDR3 DNA reads TGTGCCTTGGGGTTGGCCATGGGGACTGAAGCTTTCTTT.

The gene calls are TRBV5-1 and TRBJ1-1, with D uncertain. From germline, CDR1 is SGHRS and CDR2 YFSETQ. The V gene lost 0 bases and the J gene lost 1 base, with 7 bases spanning the gap. The CDR3 consists of 14 residues. CDR3 region: CASSLAGPNTEAFF. The CDR3 DNA sequence: TGCGCCAGCAGCTTGGCAGGACCGAACACTGAAGCTTTCTTT.

V usage is TRBV10-3 and J usage is TRBJ1-2; 11 bases fit TRBD1. V dropped 4 bases and J dropped 7; count of bases not matched to a gene: 8. The germline V gene encodes CDR1 ENHRY and CDR2 SYGVKD. The CDR3 runs 15 residues. DNA of the CDR3: TGTGCCATCAGTGGATCCCGGGGGACAGGGGGTGGCTACACCTTC. It translates to CAISGSRGTGGGYTF.

The rearrangement joins TRBV25-1 to TRBJ1-2; 9 positions match TRBD1. This CDR3 comprises 14 residues. Germline CDR1 is MGHDK and CDR2 is SYGVNS. With V trimmed by 6 bases and J by 6 bases, 8 bases remained unmatched. The CDR3 DNA follows: TGTGCCAGCAGGGAGACCGGGACAGGGAATGGCTACACCTTC. Protein: CASRETGTGNGYTF.

This clone came up a few times. The CDR3 region is CASSLQQGYYTF. CDR3 in DNA: TGTGCCAGCAGCCTTCAACAGGGGTACTACACCTTC. V gene TRBV7-2 combines with J gene TRBJ1-2, with 7 bases lining up with TRBD1. The germline CDR1 and CDR2 sequences are SGHTA and FQGNSA. The trim removed 5 bases at V and 10 bases at J, leaving 7 bases unmatched. This CDR3 has 12 amino acids.

This clone was seen just once. The chain has TRBV9 and TRBJ1-4; possibly TRBD1 for D (5 bases). V lost 4 bases and J lost 1, with 8 bases in between. This CDR3 contains 14 residues. CDR1 and CDR2 (germline): SGDLS, YYNGEE. The CDR3 region is CASSPTVTNEKLFF. As DNA, the CDR3 is TGTGCCAGCAGCCCGACAGTAACTAATGAAAAACTGTTTTTT.